These 27 T cell receptor beta chains were sequenced from one sample in a study of T cell responses to AZD1222 COVID-19 vaccine. The protocol was immunoSEQ multiplex PCR, while the TCRdb copy is restricted to in-frame clones and leaves out a portion. The table shows about 120,000 clones, with approximately 91% occurring only once. The sample here was peripheral blood, taken 28 days after the second AZD1222 dose. The receptors originated from an adult who received the AZD1222 COVID-19 vaccine.

V is TRBV18 and J is TRBJ1-1, with 9 bases identical to TRBD1. The CDR3 sequence is 14 residues long. V lost 5 bases, J lost 8 bases, and 9 bases stayed unmatched. In germline, CDR1 is KGHSH, CDR2 LQKENI. As DNA, the CDR3 is TGTGCCAGCTCAAAAGCCGGGACAGGGTTAGAAGCTTTCTTT. It is translated as CASSKAGTGLEAFF.

This clone was recorded only once. J is TRBJ2-1 and V is TRBV30; D is possibly TRBD1 (6 bases). With 0 bases removed from V and 5 bases from J, the gap between germline ends came to 17 bases. Per the germline V gene, CDR1 is GTSNPN and CDR2 is SVGIG (reference sequence). The CDR3 contains 16 residues. CDR3 sequence: CAWSVPEGDRHNEQFF. DNA of the CDR3: TGTGCCTGGAGTGTACCCGAGGGTGACAGGCACAATGAGCAGTTCTTC. The full variable domain, with the rest looked up from reference TRBV30 and TRBJ2-1, is SQTIHQWPATLVQPVGSPLSLECTVEGTSNPNLYWYRQAAGRGLQLLFYSVGIGQISSEVPQNLSASRPQDRQFILSSKKLLLSDSGFYLCAWSVPEGDRHNEQFFGPGTRLTVL.

This clone was detected once. The chain links TRBV7-3 to TRBJ2-5; a weak D match, TRBD1 (5 bases). The CDR3 contains 15 residues. The germline CDR1 and CDR2 sequences are SGHTA and FQGTGA. V was clipped by 0 bases and J by 6 bases, with 14 bases between them. The CDR3 bases are TGTGCCAGCAGCTTAACGCATGGGCAGGGAAAGACCCAGTACTTC. Translation gives CASSLTHGQGKTQYF.

The chain combines TRBV5-4 with TRBJ2-1; possibly TRBD1 or TRBD2 for D (7 bases each). Germline loops: CDR1 SGHNT, CDR2 YYREEE (reference sequence). The CDR3 consists of 15 residues. V was trimmed by 4 bases and J by 5 bases, leaving 16 bases between them. The CDR3 is CASSAGDRAHNEQFF. As DNA, the CDR3 is TGTGCCAGCAGCGCGGGAGACAGGGCCCACAATGAGCAGTTCTTC.

This chain connects TRBV30 to TRBJ1-2, with D tentatively TRBD1 (5 bases). Germline V gene sequence: CDR1 GTSNPN, CDR2 SVGIG (reference sequence). This CDR3 region has 13 residues. V was pared by 4 bases and J by 1 base, with 10 bases between. Here the CDR3 reads CAWKTRGNYGYTF. In DNA, the CDR3 is TGTGCCTGGAAGACGAGGGGTAACTATGGCTACACCTTC.

CDR3 protein: CASTRESIYEQYF. The DNA of the CDR3 is TGTGCCAGCACCCGGGAGTCCATCTACGAGCAGTACTTC. The chain carries TRBV2 and TRBJ2-7; D perhaps matches TRBD2 (6 bases). The ends were cut back, 7 bases at V and 3 bases at J, with 13 bases in the middle. The CDR3 is made up of 13 amino acids. CDR1 and CDR2 (germline): SNHLY, FYNNEI.

The genes are TRBV11-3 and TRBJ2-2, with 9 positions matching TRBD2. The CDR3 consists of 14 residues. The junction had 4 bases not matched to a gene; V was cut back by 5 bases and J by 6 bases. Germline loops: CDR1 SGHNT, CDR2 YENEEA. The CDR3 DNA follows: TGTGCCAGCAGCCCGGGACTAGCCGCCGGGGAGCTGTTTTTT. It specifies CASSPGLAAGELFF. The entire variable domain, with the rest obtained from reference TRBV11-3 and TRBJ2-2, is as follows: EAGVVQSPRYKIIEKKQPVAFWCNPISGHNTLYWYLQNLGQGPELLIRYENEEAVDDSQLPKDRFSAERLKGVDSTLKIQPAELGDSAVYLCASSPGLAAGELFFGEGSRLTVL.

The chain combines TRBV18 with TRBJ2-2, with 7 bases identical to TRBD2. This CDR3 region has 16 residues. V lost 6 bases and J lost 0; bases outside the gene matches: 7. Germline V gene lookup returns CDR1 KGHSH and CDR2 LQKENI. CDR3 sequence reads: CASSPVGLANTGELFF. The CDR3 coding sequence is TGTGCCAGCTCGCCCGTTGGACTAGCGAACACCGGGGAGCTGTTTTTT. The full variable domain, with the rest looked up from reference TRBV18 and TRBJ2-2, is NAGVMQNPRHLVRRRGQEARLRCSPMKGHSHVYWYRQLPEEGLKFMVYLQKENIIDESGMPKERFSAEFPKEGPSILRIQQVVRGDSAAYFCASSPVGLANTGELFFGEGSRLTVL.

V is TRBV3-1 (or the pseudogene TRBV3-2) and J is TRBJ2-1, with D unclear. The CDR3 consists of 11 residues. V lost 6 bases and J lost 8, with 8 bases in between. Germline V lookup: CDR1 LGHDT, CDR2 YNNKEL (reference sequence). The CDR3 DNA reads as TGTGCCAGCAGGAAACTCGATGAGCAGTTCTTC. It is translated as CASRKLDEQFF.

The rearrangement links TRBV7-3 to TRBJ2-3, with D perhaps given as TRBD1 or TRBD2 (5 bases each). From germline, CDR1 is SGHTA and CDR2 FQGTGA. CDR3 length equals 15 residues. V was cut by 8 bases and J by 5 bases, with 20 bases left in between. The CDR3 sequence: CASGITGLVGDTQYF. The CDR3 region has the DNA TGTGCCAGCGGCATTACGGGGCTCGTTGGAGATACGCAGTATTTT.

This rearrangement joins TRBV29-1 to TRBJ1-2; possible D gene TRBD1, 6 bases. V lost 4 bases, J lost 0 bases, and 12 bases lay in between. The CDR3 contains 14 residues. Germline V gene sequence: CDR1 SQVTM, CDR2 ANQGSEA. This CDR3 is CSVARDMANYGYTF. Written as DNA, the CDR3 is TGCAGCGTTGCTAGGGACATGGCTAACTATGGCTACACCTTC.

The genes are TRBV6-5 and TRBJ1-1; D unclear. Trimming cost V 7 bases and J 3 bases, with 9 bases left between them. The CDR3 is 12 amino acids. In germline, CDR1 is MNHEY, CDR2 SVGAGI. The CDR3 DNA is TGTGCCAGCACCCTTGCGGACACTGAAGCTTTCTTT. Protein sequence: CASTLADTEAFF.

V usage is TRBV5-1 and J usage is TRBJ1-2, with D tentatively TRBD1 (5 bases). V was clipped by 3 bases and J by 4 bases, with 13 bases between them. Looked up from germline, CDR1 is SGHRS and CDR2 is YFSETQ. The CDR3 covers 14 residues. The CDR3 region is CASSSETGGYGYTF. DNA of the CDR3: TGCGCCAGCAGCTCTGAGACGGGGGGCTATGGCTACACCTTC.

The J gene is TRBJ1-5, the V gene TRBV28; a possible D gene is TRBD1 (5 bases). Trimming cost V 3 bases and J 5 bases, with 20 bases left between them. In germline, CDR1 is MDHEN, CDR2 SYDVKM. The CDR3 spans 17 residues. The CDR3, as DNA: TGTGCCAGCAGTTTTGACCGGGCAGGGAAGGTCCATCAGCCCCAGCATTTT. This encodes CASSFDRAGKVHQPQHF. Drawing the rest from reference TRBV28 and TRBJ1-5, the complete variable domain is DVKVTQSSRYLVKRTGEKVFLECVQDMDHENMFWYRQDPGLGLRLIYFSYDVKMKEKGDIPEGYSVSREKKERFSLILESASTNQTSMYLCASSFDRAGKVHQPQHFGDGTRLSIL.

The chain is built from TRBV6-6 and TRBJ1-6, with D possibly TRBD1 on 5 matching bases. The germline V and J ends were trimmed by 4 bases and 8 bases, with 12 bases remaining between them. CDR3 size: 14 residues. Germline assignment: CDR1 MNHNY and CDR2 SVGAGI (reference sequence). The DNA for the CDR3 is TGTGCCAGCAGTTTGATGGGGGGAGATTCACCCCTCCACTTT. This translates into CASSLMGGDSPLHF.

CDR3 protein: CASSLRRDEQFF. CDR3 DNA: TGTGCCAGCAGCTTACGCAGGGATGAGCAGTTCTTC. This sequence joins TRBV11-1 and TRBJ2-1; a possible D gene is TRBD1 (5 bases). V lost 2 bases and J lost 8, with 7 bases in between. Germline V gives CDR1 SGHAT, CDR2 FQDESV (reference sequence). The CDR3 sequence is 12 residues long.

The chain recombines TRBV2 with TRBJ2-5, with D possibly being TRBD1 (5 bases). The CDR3 spans 12 residues. V lost 4 bases to trimming and J lost 7 bases, with 10 bases between them. CDR1 SNHLY and CDR2 FYNNEI come from the germline V gene. CDR3 protein: CASSGDQGTQYF. In DNA form, the CDR3 reads TGTGCCAGCAGTGGTGACCAGGGGACCCAGTACTTC.

This chain joins TRBV20-1 and TRBJ1-1; no clear D. CDR3 size: 11 residues. Deletions cut 4 bases from V and 7 bases from J, with 10 bases between. Germline values: CDR1 DFQATT, CDR2 SNEGSKA (reference sequence). CDR3 DNA: TGCAGTGCTAAAGGAATCCTTGAAGCTTTCTTT. It codes for CSAKGILEAFF.

The rearrangement uses TRBV28 and TRBJ2-7; D is undetermined. Trimming pared 5 bases from V and 2 bases from J, leaving 19 bases between. This CDR3 has 16 residues. Germline V gene lookup returns CDR1 MDHEN and CDR2 SYDVKM. CDR3 coding DNA: TGTGCCAGCAGTCGAACTCTTCAACCCACCACCTACGAGCAGTACTTC. This encodes CASSRTLQPTTYEQYF.

The rearrangement links TRBV5-6 to TRBJ2-7; the D call may be TRBD1 or TRBD2 (5 bases each). The V and J ends lost 7 bases and 4 bases respectively, with 15 bases between them. This CDR3 spans 13 amino acids. CDR1 is SGHDT, CDR2 YYEEEE, per germline. CDR3 in DNA: TGTGCCAGCGCCGGGACGGACCGATACGAGCAGTACTTC. Its translation is CASAGTDRYEQYF.

The rearrangement links TRBV12-3 or TRBV12-4 to TRBJ1-2; no reliable D call. V lost 3 bases to trimming and J lost 10 bases, with 9 bases between them. The CDR3 has 11 residues. The CDR3 is CASSFGFYYTF. The CDR3 DNA sequence: TGTGCCAGCAGTTTTGGGTTCTACTACACCTTC.

The rearrangement joins TRBV7-9 to TRBJ2-7, with TRBD1 as a possible D gene (5 bases). The CDR3 sequence is 13 residues long. The V and J ends lost 6 bases and 6 bases respectively, with 15 bases between them. Germline V CDR1 and CDR2: SEHNR, FQNEAQ (reference sequence). CDR3 residues: CASRVDGAGEQYF. As DNA, the CDR3 is TGTGCCAGCAGGGTGGATGGGGCCGGCGAGCAGTACTTC. Based on the CDR3 plus reference TRBV7-9 and TRBJ2-7, the full variable domain is DTGVSQNPRHKITKRGQNVTFRCDPISEHNRLYWYRQTLGQGPEFLTYFQNEAQLEKSRLLSDRFSAERPKGSFSTLEIQRTEQGDSAMYLCASRVDGAGEQYFGPGTRLTVT.

The chain combines TRBV2 with TRBJ2-1; D uncertain. Germline V gene sequence: CDR1 SNHLY, CDR2 FYNNEI. V was shortened by 3 bases and J by 11 bases, with 17 bases between the two germline ends. The CDR3 totals 14 residues. CDR3 bases: TGTGCCAGCAGTGAGGTAGGAAGGAGAAGTAAGCAGTTCTTC. This encodes CASSEVGRRSKQFF.

J is TRBJ1-1 and V is TRBV2; 10 bases match TRBD1. J was trimmed by 4 bases and V by 7 bases; bases with no gene match: 6. This CDR3 is 14 amino acids long. Germline V gene data show CDR1 as SNHLY and CDR2 as FYNNEI. CDR3 sequence reads: CASIWDRGVTEAFF. Written as DNA, the CDR3 is TGTGCCAGCATATGGGACAGGGGTGTCACTGAAGCTTTCTTT.

J is TRBJ2-1 and V is TRBV7-8; D gene ambiguous. In germline, CDR1 is SGHVS, CDR2 FQNEAQ. This CDR3 contains 15 residues. Deletions cut 0 bases from V and 2 bases from J, with 8 bases between. The CDR3 DNA is TGTGCCAGCAGCTTAGCCCGGACGCCCTACAATGAGCAGTTCTTC. Amino acid sequence: CASSLARTPYNEQFF.

This sequence joins TRBV28 and TRBJ2-7; either TRBD1 or TRBD2 may supply D (5 bases each). CDR1 MDHEN and CDR2 SYDVKM come from the germline V gene. V was cut by 0 bases and J by 8 bases, with 17 bases left in between. This CDR3 is built from 15 residues. The CDR3 coding sequence is TGTGCCAGCAGTTTATGGATCAAGACTTCGGGACAGCAGTACTTC. Translated, it gives CASSLWIKTSGQQYF.

The V gene is TRBV18, the J gene TRBJ2-1; D is ambiguous. Germline CDR1 is KGHSH and CDR2 is LQKENI. Between the trimmed V and J ends, which lost 6 bases and 5 bases, there was a span of 8 bases. The CDR3 length is 12 residues. The chain's CDR3 is CASSLENNEQFF. Here the CDR3 DNA reads TGTGCCAGCTCTCTTGAGAACAATGAGCAGTTCTTC.